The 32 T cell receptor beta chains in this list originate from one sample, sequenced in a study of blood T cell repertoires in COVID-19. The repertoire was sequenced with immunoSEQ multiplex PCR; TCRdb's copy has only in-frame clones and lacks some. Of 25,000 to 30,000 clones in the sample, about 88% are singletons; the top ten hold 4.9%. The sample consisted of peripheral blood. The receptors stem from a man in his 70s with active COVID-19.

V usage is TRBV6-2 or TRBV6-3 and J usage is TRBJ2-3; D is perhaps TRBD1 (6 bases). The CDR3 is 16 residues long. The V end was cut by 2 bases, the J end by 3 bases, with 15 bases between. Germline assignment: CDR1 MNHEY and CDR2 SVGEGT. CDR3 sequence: CASSYARAGATDTQYF. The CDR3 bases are TGTGCCAGCAGTTACGCGAGGGCAGGGGCGACAGATACGCAGTATTTT.

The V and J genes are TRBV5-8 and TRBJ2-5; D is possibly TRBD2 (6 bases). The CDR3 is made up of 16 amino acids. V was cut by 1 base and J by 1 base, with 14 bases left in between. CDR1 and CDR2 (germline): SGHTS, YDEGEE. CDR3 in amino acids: CASSLSLARGQETQYF. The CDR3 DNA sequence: TGTGCCAGCAGCTTGAGTCTCGCGCGGGGCCAAGAGACCCAGTACTTC.

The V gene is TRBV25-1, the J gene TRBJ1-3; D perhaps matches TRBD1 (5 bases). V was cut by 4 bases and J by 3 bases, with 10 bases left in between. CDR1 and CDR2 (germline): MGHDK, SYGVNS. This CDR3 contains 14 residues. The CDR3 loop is CASSGGGGGNTIYF. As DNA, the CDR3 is TGTGCCAGCAGTGGGGGGGGAGGTGGAAACACCATATATTTT.

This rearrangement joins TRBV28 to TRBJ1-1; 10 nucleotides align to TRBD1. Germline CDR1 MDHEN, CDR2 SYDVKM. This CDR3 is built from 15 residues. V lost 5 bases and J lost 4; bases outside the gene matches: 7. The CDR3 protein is CASSISRTGGTEAFF. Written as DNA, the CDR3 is TGTGCCAGCAGTATTAGTCGGACAGGGGGCACTGAAGCTTTCTTT.

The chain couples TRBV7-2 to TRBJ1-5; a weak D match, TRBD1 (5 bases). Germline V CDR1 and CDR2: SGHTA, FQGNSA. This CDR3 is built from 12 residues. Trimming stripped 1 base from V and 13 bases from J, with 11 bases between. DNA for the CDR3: TGTGCCAGCAGCTTAGGGGTTGACAGACAGCATTTT. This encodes CASSLGVDRQHF.

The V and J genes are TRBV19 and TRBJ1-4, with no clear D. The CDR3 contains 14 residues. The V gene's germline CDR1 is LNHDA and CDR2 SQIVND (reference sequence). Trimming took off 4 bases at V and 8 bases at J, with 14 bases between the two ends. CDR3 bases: TGTGCCAGTAGTAGGTTCGGAGACGGGGAAAAACTGTTTTTT. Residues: CASSRFGDGEKLFF.

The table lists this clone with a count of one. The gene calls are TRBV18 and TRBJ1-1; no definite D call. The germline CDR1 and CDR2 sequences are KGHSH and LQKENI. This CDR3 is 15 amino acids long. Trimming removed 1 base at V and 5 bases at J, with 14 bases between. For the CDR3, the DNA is TGTGCCAGCTCACCACTGGGAATCCGGGGAACTGAAGCTTTCTTT. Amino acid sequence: CASSPLGIRGTEAFF.

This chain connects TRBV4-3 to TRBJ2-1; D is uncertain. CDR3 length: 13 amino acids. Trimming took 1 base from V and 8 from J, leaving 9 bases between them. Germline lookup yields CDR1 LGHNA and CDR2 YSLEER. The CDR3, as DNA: TGCGCCAGCAGCCAAGTTGGTTCGGATGAGCAGTTCTTC. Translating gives CASSQVGSDEQFF.

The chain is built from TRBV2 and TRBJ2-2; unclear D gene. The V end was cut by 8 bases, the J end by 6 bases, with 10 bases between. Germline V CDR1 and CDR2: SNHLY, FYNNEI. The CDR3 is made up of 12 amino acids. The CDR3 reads CASGDAAGELFF. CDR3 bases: TGTGCCAGCGGCGATGCGGCCGGGGAGCTGTTTTTT. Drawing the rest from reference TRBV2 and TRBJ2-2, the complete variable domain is EPEVTQTPSHQVTQMGQEVILRCVPISNHLYFYWYRQILGQKVEFLVSFYNNEISEKSEIFDDQFSVERPDGSNFTLKIRSTKLEDSAMYFCASGDAAGELFFGEGSRLTVL.

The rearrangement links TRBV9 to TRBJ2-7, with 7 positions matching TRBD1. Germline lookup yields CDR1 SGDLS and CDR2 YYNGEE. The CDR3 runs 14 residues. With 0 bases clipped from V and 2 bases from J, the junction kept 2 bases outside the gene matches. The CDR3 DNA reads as TGTGCCAGCAGCGTAGCACAGGGGACCTACGAGCAGTACTTC. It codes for CASSVAQGTYEQYF.

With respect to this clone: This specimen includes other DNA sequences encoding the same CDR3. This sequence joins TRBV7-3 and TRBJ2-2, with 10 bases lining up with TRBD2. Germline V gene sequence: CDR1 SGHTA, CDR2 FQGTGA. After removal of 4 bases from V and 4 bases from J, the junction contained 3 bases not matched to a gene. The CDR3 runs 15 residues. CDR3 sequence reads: CASSSLAGGTGELFF. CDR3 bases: TGTGCCAGCAGCTCATTAGCGGGGGGCACCGGGGAGCTGTTTTTT.

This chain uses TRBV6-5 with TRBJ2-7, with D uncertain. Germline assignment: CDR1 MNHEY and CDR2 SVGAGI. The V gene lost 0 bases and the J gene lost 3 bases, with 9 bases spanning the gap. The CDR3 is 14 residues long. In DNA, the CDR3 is TGTGCCAGCAGTTACTCTATGCGAGACTACGAGCAGTACTTC. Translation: CASSYSMRDYEQYF.

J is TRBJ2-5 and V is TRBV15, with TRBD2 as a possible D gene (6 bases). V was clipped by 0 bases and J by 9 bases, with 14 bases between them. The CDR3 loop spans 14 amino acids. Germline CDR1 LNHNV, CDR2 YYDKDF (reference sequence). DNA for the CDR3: TGTGCCACCAGCAGAGATAGGGACTCCGGGCCCCAGTACTTC. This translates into CATSRDRDSGPQYF.

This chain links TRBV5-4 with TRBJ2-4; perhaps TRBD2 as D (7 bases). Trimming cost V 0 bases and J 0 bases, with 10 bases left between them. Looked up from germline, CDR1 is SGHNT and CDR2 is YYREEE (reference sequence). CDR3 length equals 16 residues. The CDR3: CASSLGGGQAKNIQYF. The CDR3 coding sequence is TGTGCCAGCAGCTTGGGGGGGGGCCAAGCCAAAAACATTCAGTACTTC.

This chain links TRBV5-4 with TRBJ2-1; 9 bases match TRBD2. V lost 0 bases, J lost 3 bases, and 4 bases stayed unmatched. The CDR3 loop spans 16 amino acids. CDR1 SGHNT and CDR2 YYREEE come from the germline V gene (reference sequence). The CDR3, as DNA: TGTGCCAGCAGCTTGGACTCAGCGGGGGGCTACAATGAGCAGTTCTTC. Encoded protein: CASSLDSAGGYNEQFF.

CDR3 amino acids: CASSGGQGYSYEQYF. The CDR3 DNA is TGTGCCAGCAGTGGCGGGCAGGGGTACTCCTACGAGCAGTACTTC. The J gene is TRBJ2-7, the V gene TRBV2, with D tentatively TRBD1 (6 bases). Germline CDR1 SNHLY, CDR2 FYNNEI. Trimming took off 4 bases at V and 0 bases at J, with 13 bases between the two ends. The CDR3 is 15 amino acids. The variable domain in full, completed from reference TRBV2 and TRBJ2-7, reads EPEVTQTPSHQVTQMGQEVILRCVPISNHLYFYWYRQILGQKVEFLVSFYNNEISEKSEIFDDQFSVERPDGSNFTLKIRSTKLEDSAMYFCASSGGQGYSYEQYFGPGTRLTVT.

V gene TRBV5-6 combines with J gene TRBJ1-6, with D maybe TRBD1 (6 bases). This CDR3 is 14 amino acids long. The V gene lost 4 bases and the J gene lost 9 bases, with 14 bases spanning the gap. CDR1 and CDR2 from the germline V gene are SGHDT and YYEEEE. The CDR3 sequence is CASSPGQGFSPLHF. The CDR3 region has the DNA TGTGCCAGCAGCCCGGGACAAGGGTTTTCACCCCTCCACTTT.

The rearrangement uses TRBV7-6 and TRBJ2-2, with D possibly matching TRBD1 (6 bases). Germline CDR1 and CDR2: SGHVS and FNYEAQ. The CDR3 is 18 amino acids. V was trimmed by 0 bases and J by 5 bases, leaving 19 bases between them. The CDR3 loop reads CASSLAVAGRGRTGELFF. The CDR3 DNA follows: TGTGCCAGCAGCTTAGCCGTCGCGGGCAGGGGTCGGACCGGGGAGCTGTTTTTT.

Here the CDR3 DNA reads TGTGCCAGCAGTTACCCCAGGGGGGCGCGCGGCACTGAAGCTTTCTTT. Protein product: CASSYPRGARGTEAFF. The chain employs TRBV6-2 or TRBV6-3 and TRBJ1-1; 7 bases line up with TRBD1. The CDR3 is 16 amino acids. Trimming at V came to 2 bases and at J to 4 bases, leaving 10 bases not matched to a gene. From germline, CDR1 is MNHEY and CDR2 SVGEGT.

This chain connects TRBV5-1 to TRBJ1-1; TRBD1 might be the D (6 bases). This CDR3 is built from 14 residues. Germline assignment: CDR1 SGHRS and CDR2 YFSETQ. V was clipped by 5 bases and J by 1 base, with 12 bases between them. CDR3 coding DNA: TGCGCCAGCAGGGTTGGACAGACGAACACTGAAGCTTTCTTT. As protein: CASRVGQTNTEAFF.

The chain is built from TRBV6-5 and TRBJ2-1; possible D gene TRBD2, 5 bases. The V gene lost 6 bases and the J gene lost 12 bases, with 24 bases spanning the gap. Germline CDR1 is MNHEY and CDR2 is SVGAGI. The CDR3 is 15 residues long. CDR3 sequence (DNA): TGTGCCAGCAGACCCTCGTTTGGGAGTAGTGACGGGCAGTTCTTC. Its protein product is CASRPSFGSSDGQFF.

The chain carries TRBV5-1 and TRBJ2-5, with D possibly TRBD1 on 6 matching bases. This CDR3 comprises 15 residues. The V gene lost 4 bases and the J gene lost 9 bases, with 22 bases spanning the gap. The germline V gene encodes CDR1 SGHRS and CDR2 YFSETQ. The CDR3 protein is CASSTRGAGQAAQYF. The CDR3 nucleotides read TGCGCCAGCAGCACCAGGGGCGCCGGGCAAGCGGCCCAGTACTTC.

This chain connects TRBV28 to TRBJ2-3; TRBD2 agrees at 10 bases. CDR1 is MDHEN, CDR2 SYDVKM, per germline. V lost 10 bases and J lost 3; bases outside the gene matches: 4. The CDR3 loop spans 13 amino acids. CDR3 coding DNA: TGTGCCATCACACTAGCGGGGACAGATACGCAGTATTTT. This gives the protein CAITLAGTDTQYF.

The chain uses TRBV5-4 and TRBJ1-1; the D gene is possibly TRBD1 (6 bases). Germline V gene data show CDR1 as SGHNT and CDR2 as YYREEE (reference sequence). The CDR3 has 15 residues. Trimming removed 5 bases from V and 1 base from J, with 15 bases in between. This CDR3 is CASRGYGTPNTEAFF. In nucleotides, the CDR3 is TGTGCCAGCAGGGGGTACGGGACACCGAACACTGAAGCTTTCTTT.

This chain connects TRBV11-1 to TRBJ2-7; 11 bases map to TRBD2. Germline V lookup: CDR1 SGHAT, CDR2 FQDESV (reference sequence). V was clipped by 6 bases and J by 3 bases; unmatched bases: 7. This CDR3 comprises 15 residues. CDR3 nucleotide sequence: TGTGCCAGCAGGGCCACTAGCGGGGGTGACTACGAGCAGTACTTC. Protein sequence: CASRATSGGDYEQYF.

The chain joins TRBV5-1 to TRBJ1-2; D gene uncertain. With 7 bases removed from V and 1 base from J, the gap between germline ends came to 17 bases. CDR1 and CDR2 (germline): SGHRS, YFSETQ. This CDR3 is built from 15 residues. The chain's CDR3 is CASGAGEALNYGYTF. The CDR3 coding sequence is TGCGCCAGCGGCGCCGGGGAGGCCCTTAACTATGGCTACACCTTC.

Here the CDR3 DNA reads TGTGCCAGCAGCGCGGGCCACTCGGCGGGGCAGTACTTC. It yields the protein CASSAGHSAGQYF. V is TRBV3-1 (or the pseudogene TRBV3-2) and J is TRBJ2-7, with D tentatively TRBD2 (5 bases). The V end was cut by 5 bases, the J end by 9 bases, with 17 bases between. Germline assignment: CDR1 LGHDT and CDR2 YNNKEL (reference sequence). The CDR3 extends over 13 amino acids.

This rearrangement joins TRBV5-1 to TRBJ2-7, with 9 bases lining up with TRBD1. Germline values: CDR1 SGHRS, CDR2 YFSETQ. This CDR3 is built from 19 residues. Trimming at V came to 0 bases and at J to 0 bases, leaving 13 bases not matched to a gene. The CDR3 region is CASSLGDRDRPLYSYEQYF. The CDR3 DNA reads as TGCGCCAGCAGCTTGGGGGACAGGGACCGACCTCTTTACTCCTACGAGCAGTACTTC.

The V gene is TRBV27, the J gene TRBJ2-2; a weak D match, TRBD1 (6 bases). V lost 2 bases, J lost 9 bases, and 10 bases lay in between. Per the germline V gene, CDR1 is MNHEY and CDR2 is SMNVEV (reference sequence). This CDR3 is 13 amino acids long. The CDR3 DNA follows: TGTGCCAGCAGTTTAATCAGGGGCCGGGAGCTGTTTTTT. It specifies CASSLIRGRELFF.

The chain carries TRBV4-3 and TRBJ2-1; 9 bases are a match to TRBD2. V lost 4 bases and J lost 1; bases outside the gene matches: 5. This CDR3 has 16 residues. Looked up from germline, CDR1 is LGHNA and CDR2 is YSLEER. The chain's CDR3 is CASSRGGGGSYNEQFF. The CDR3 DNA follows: TGCGCCAGCAGCCGAGGCGGGGGGGGTTCCTACAATGAGCAGTTCTTC.

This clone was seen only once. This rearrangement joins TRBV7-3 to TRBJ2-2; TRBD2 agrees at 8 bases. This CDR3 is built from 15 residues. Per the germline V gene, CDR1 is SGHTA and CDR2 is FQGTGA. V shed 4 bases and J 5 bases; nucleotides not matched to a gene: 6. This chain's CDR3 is CASSYTIAGTGELFF. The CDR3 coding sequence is TGTGCCAGCAGCTATACCATAGCGGGAACCGGGGAGCTGTTTTTT.

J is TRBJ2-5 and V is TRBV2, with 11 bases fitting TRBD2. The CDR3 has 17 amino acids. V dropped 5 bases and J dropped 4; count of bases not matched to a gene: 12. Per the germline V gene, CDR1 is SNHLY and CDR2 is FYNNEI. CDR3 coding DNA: TGTGCCAGCAGTATTAGCATAGCGGGGGGGCAAGGAGAGACCCAGTACTTC. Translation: CASSISIAGGQGETQYF.